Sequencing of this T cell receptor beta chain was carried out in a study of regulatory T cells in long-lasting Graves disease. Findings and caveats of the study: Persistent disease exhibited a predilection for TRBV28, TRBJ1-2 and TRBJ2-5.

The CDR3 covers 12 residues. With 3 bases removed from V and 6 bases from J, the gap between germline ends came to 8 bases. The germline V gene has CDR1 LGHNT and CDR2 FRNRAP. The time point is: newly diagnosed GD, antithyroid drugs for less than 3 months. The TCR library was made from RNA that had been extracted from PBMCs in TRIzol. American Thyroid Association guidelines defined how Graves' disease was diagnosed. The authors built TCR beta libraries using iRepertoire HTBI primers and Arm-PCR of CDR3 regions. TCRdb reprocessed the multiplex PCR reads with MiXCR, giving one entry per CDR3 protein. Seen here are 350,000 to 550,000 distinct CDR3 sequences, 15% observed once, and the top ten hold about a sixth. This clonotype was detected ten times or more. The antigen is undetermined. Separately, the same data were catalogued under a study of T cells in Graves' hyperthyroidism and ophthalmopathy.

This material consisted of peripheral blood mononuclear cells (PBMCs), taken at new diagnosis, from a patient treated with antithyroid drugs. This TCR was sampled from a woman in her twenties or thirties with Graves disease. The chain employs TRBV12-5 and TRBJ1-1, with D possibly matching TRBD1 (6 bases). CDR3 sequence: CASGFGQSEAFF. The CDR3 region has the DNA TGTGCTAGTGGTTTCGGACAGTCTGAAGCTTTCTTT.